This is a list of T cell receptor beta chains from one sample in a study of molecular identifiers for immune sequencing clone quantification. Via MiXCR, TCRdb re-called the PCR reads, giving one row per CDR3 protein. This sample has approximately 670,000 distinct CDR3 sequences, with 15% to 20% found just once. The specimen sequenced was naive CD8+ T cells from blood, with Jurkat cell RNA spiked in. Receptor source: a human donor in good health. Some libraries in this study had Jurkat cell RNA spiked in. Each CDR3 is given with its conserved first and last residue. A D gene is named only where the DNA matches it firmly. A row's size may be missing; if present it is once, few, many or a size class.

V: TRBV19
D: NA
size: NA
J: TRBJ1-5
CDR3: CASRQQGGSNQPQHF
DNA: TGTGCCAGTAGGCAACAGGGTGGTAGCAATCAGCCCCAGCATTTT

V: TRBV7-9
D: TRBD1
size: many
J: TRBJ1-2
CDR3: CASSSPGGNYGYTF
DNA: TGTGCCAGCAGCTCCCCAGGGGGTAACTATGGCTACACCTTC

V: TRBV23-1
D: NA
size: many
J: TRBJ2-5
CDR3: CASRAAGRQETQYF
DNA: TGCGCCAGCAGGGCCGCAGGCCGCCAAGAGACCCAGTACTTC

V: TRBV7-6
D: NA
size: NA
J: TRBJ2-7
CDR3: CASSREGPSGSYEQYF
DNA: TGTGCCAGCAGCCGAGAAGGACCCTCGGGATCCTACGAGCAGTACTTC

V: TRBV5-1
D: TRBD1
size: NA
J: TRBJ1-1
CDR3: CASSVAGQGNTEAFF
DNA: TGCGCCAGCAGCGTGGCGGGACAGGGAAACACTGAAGCTTTCTTT

V: TRBV7-9
D: NA
size: NA
J: TRBJ2-7
CDR3: CAGSLGGKDPYEQYF
DNA: TGTGCCGGCAGCTTAGGCGGGAAGGACCCCTACGAGCAGTACTTC

V: TRBV6-5
D: NA
size: few
J: TRBJ1-4
CDR3: CASSYSLLGATNEKLFF
DNA: TGTGCCAGCAGTTACTCGCTACTCGGCGCAACTAATGAAAAACTGTTTTTT

V: TRBV7-9
D: NA
size: many
J: TRBJ1-5
CDR3: CASSLLVDQPQHF
DNA: TGTGCCAGCAGCTTACTTGTGGATCAGCCCCAGCATTTT

V: TRBV20-1
D: NA
size: few
J: TRBJ2-3
CDR3: CSARLLGQGPLTDTQYF
DNA: TGCAGTGCTCGGCTGTTGGGGCAGGGGCCCCTCACAGATACGCAGTATTTT

V: TRBV6-2/TRBV6-3
D: NA
size: many
J: TRBJ1-2
CDR3: CASSYDRASYGYTF
DNA: TGTGCCAGCAGTTATGACAGAGCTTCCTATGGCTACACCTTC